This TCR beta chain emerged from a study of early T cells in non-severe SARS-CoV-2 infection (dated by TCRdb to the early 2020s). General notes on the study: Because TCR sequencing relied on bulk RNA taken from unsorted whole blood, pairing of alpha and beta chains was not possible. The paper as a whole reports these results and caveats: VDJdb matching was skewed toward anti-spike CD8 responses, so virus-specific expansions were likely underestimated and private and CD4 specificities were missed.

Taken from cysteine to phenylalanine, the CDR3 has 16 residues. Only the CDR3 DNA is retained, 48 bases long and in frame from the first base. V lost 5 bases and J lost 6 bases, and the count of bases not matched to a germline gene is 6. The germline V gene yields SGHTA for CDR1 and FQGNSA for CDR2. Library preparation employed 5' RACE. For sequencing, a NextSeq 500 was employed. In the TCR library protocol, unique molecular identifiers were attached to individual cDNA molecules to correct for PCR bias and sequencing error. Both TCR alpha and beta chains were sequenced, and tight co-correlation was observed between alpha and beta sequence abundances in each sample. The authors processed their data as follows. Decombinator V4 was used to annotate the V gene, J gene and CDR3 of the TCR sequences. TCRs were defined as expanded if a significant change between any two time points was detected under a Poisson model with p below 0.0001. Abundances of TCRs were expressed as counts per million after normalisation to the total number of TCRs sequenced in each sample. TRAV1-2 paired with TRAJ12, TRAJ20 or TRAJ33 defined MAIT TCRs, while TRAV10 paired with TRAJ18 defined iNKT TCRs. A search of VDJdb, accessed on 1 November 2021, was run for TCRs annotated to CMV, EBV and SARS-CoV-2, with TCRs annotated for multiple antigens excluded. In TCRdb, the public reads were trimmed at Q25 with fastp and aligned with MiXCR, with productive beta chains retained. Each entry merges the rows of one CDR3 protein and shows their most common DNA and genes. TCRdb's processing, not the study's, gives the V and J calls here. The sample yields tens of thousands of distinct CDR3 sequences; 9% to 10% were counted once. The ten largest clones represent roughly a sixth of the sample.

A case-control design nested within a healthcare worker cohort in London, UK, was used, with weekly nasopharyngeal swab PCR tests and blood sampling performed. Healthcare workers were recruited during the week of the UK lockdown, between 23 and 31 March 2020, and followed weekly for up to about 16 weeks. This clonotype was seen ten or more times. The antigen this receptor binds is unknown. There are no base qualities to consult, and no much larger clone falls within one base. This specimen was whole blood, taken at baseline. The sequence is built from TRBV7-2 and TRBJ2-2, and TRBD2 aligns with 13 junction nucleotides. This clonotype originated in an adult who was a healthcare worker with PCR-confirmed SARS-CoV-2 infection or an uninfected control (not recorded which). The CDR3 region: CASSPNGLAGAGELFF. The nucleotides read TGTGCCAGCAGCCCGAACGGACTAGCGGGAGCCGGGGAGCTGTTTTTT. Here the CDR3 is joined to the reference TRBV7-2 and TRBJ2-2 genes, and the full variable domain is: GAGVSQSPSNKVTEKGKDVELRCDPISGHTALYWYRQSLGQGLEFLIYFQGNSAPDKSGLPSDRFSAERTGGSVSTLTIQRTQQEDSAVYLCASSPNGLAGAGELFFGEGSRLTVL.